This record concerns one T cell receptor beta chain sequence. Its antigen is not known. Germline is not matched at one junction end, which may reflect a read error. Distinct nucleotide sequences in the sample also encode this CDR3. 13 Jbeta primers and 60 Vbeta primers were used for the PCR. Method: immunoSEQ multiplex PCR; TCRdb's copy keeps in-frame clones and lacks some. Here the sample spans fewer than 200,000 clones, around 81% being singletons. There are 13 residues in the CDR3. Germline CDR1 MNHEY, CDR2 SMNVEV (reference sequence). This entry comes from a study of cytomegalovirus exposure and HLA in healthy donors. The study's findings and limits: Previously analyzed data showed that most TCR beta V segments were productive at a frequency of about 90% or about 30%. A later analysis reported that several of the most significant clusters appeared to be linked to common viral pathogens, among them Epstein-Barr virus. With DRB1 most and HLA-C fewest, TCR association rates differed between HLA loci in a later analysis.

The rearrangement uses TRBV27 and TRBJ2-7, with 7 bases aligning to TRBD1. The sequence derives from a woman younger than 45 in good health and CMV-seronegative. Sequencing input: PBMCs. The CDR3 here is CASSRTGTYEQYF. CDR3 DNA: TGTGCCAGCTCAAGGACAGGCACCTACGAGCAATACTTC.